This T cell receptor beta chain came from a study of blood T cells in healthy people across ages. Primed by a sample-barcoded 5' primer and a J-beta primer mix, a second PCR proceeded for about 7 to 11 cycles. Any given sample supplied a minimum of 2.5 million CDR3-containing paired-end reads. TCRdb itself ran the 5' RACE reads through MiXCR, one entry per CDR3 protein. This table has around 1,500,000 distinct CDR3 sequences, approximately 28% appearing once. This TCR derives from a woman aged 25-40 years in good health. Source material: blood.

DNA of the CDR3: TGCAGCTTAGGACAGTTACAGCCCCAAGAGACCCAGTACTTC. Its protein is CSLGQLQPQETQYF. This chain connects TRBV29-1 to TRBJ2-5; weak D call: TRBD1 (6 bases). The ends were cut back, 8 bases at V and 1 base at J, with 17 bases in the middle. From germline, CDR1 is SQVTM and CDR2 ANQGSEA. This CDR3 is 14 amino acids long.